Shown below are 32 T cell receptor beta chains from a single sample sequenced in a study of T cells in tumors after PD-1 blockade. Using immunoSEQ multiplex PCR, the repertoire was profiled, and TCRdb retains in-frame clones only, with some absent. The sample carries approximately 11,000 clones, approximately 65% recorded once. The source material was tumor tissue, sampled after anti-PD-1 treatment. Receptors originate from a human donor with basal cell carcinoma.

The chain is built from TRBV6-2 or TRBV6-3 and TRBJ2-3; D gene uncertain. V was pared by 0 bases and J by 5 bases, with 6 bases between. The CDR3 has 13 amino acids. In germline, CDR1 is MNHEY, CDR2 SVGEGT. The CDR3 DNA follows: TGTGCCAGCAGTTACTCGTCCGAAGATACGCAGTATTTT. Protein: CASSYSSEDTQYF.

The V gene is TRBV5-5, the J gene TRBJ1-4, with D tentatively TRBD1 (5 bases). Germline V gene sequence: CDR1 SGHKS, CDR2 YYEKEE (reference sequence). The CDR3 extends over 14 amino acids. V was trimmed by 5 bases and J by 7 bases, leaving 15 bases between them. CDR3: CASRAVVGVEKLFF. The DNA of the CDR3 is TGTGCCAGCAGGGCCGTTGTGGGGGTTGAAAAACTGTTTTTT.

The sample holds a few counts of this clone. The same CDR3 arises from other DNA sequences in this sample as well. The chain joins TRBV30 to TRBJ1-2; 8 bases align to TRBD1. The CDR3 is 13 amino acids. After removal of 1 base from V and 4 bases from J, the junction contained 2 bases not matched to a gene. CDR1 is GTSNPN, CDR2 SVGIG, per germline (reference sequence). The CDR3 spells CAWSAQGGYGYTF. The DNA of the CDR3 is TGTGCCTGGAGTGCACAGGGGGGCTATGGCTACACCTTC. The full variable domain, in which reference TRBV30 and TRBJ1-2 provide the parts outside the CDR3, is SQTIHQWPATLVQPVGSPLSLECTVEGTSNPNLYWYRQAAGRGLQLLFYSVGIGQISSEVPQNLSASRPQDRQFILSSKKLLLSDSGFYLCAWSAQGGYGYTFGSGTRLTVV.

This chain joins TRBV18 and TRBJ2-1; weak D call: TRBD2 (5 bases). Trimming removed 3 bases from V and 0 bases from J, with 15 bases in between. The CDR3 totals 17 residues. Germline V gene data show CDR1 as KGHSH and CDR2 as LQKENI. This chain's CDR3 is CASSPQSGLSSYNEQFF. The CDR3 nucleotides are TGTGCCAGCTCACCCCAGAGCGGCCTCAGCTCCTACAATGAGCAGTTCTTC.

In DNA form, the CDR3 reads TGTGCCAGCAGAACTACTAGCTTAGCCGGGGAGCTGTTTTTT. This encodes CASRTTSLAGELFF. The V and J genes are TRBV6-6 and TRBJ2-2; D possibly corresponds to TRBD2 (6 bases). CDR3 size: 14 residues. Germline CDR1 MNHNY, CDR2 SVGAGI (reference sequence). V was trimmed by 6 bases and J by 6 bases, leaving 14 bases between them.

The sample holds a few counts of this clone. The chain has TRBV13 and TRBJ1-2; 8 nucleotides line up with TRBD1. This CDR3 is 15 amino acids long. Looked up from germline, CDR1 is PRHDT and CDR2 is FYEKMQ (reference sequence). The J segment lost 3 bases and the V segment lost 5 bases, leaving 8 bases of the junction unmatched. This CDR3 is CASSQTGGNDYGYTF. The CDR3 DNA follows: TGTGCCAGCAGCCAAACAGGGGGGAACGACTATGGCTACACCTTC.

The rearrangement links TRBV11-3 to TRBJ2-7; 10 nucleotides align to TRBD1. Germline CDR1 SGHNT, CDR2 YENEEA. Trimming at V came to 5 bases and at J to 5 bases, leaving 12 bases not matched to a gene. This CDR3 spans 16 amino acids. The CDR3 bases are TGTGCCAGCAGCGGAGCGGACAGGGGGGGACGGAACGAGCAGTACTTC. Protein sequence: CASSGADRGGRNEQYF.

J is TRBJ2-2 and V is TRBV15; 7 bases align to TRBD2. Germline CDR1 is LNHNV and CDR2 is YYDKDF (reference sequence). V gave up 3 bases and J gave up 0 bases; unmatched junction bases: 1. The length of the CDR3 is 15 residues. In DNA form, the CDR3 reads TGTGCCACCAGCAGGGGGGGGTCGAACACCGGGGAGCTGTTTTTT. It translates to CATSRGGSNTGELFF.

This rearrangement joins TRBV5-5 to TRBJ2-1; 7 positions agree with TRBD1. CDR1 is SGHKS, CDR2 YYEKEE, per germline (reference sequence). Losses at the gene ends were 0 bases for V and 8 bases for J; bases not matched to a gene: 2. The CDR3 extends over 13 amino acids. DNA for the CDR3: TGTGCCAGCAGCTTGGAACAGGGGTATGAGCAGTTCTTC. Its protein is CASSLEQGYEQFF.

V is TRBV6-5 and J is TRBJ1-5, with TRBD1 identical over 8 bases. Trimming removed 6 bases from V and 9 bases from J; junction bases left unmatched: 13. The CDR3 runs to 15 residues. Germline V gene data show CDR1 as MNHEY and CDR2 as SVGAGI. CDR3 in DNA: TGTGCCAGCAGCGAGACAGGGGCCGCCCCGGGGCCCCAGCATTTT. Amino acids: CASSETGAAPGPQHF.

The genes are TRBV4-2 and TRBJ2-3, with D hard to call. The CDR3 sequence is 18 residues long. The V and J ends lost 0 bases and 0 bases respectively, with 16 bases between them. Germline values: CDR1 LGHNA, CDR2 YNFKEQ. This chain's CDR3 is CASSQEMGLAESTDTQYF. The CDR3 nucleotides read TGTGCCAGCAGCCAAGAAATGGGATTAGCTGAGAGCACAGATACGCAGTATTTT.

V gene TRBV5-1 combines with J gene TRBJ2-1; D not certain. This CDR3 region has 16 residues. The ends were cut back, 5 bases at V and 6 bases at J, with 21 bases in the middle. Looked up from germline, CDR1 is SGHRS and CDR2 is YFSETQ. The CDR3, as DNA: TGCGCCAGCAGGAGGTCGTCGCAGCTAACTTCCAATGAGCAGTTCTTC. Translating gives CASRRSSQLTSNEQFF.

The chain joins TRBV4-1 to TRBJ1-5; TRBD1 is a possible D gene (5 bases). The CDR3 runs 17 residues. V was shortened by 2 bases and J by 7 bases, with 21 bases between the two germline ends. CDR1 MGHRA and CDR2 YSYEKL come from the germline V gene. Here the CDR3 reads CASSQNNMGLDGQPQHF. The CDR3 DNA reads TGCGCCAGCAGCCAAAATAATATGGGGCTAGATGGGCAGCCCCAGCATTTT.

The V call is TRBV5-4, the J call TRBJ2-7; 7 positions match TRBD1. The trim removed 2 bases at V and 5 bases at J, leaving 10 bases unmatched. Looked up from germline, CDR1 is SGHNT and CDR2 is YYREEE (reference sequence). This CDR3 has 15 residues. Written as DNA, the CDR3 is TGTGCCAGCAGCTTAAAACAGGGGATTTTGAACGAGCAGTACTTC. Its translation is CASSLKQGILNEQYF.

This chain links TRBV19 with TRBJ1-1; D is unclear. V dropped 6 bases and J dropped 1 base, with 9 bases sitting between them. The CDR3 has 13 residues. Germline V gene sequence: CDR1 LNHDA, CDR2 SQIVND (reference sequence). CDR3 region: CASSFDKNTEAFF. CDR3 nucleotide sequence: TGTGCCAGTAGCTTCGACAAGAACACTGAAGCTTTCTTT.

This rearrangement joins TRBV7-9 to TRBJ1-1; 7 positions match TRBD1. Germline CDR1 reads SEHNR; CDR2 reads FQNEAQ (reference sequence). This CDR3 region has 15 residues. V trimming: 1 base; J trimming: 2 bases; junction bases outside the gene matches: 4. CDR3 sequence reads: CASSLGGQSNTEAFF. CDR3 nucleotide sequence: TGTGCCAGCAGCTTAGGGGGACAGAGTAACACTGAAGCTTTCTTT.

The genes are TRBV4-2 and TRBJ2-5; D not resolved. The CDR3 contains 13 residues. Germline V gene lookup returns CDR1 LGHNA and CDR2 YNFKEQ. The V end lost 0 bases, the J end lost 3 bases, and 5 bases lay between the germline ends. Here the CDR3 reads CASSQDKEETQYF. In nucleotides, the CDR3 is TGTGCCAGCAGCCAAGACAAGGAAGAGACCCAGTACTTC.

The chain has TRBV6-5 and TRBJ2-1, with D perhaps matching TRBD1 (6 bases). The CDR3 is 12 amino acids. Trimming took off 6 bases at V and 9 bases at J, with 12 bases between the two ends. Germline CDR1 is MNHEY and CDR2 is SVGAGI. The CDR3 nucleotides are TGTGCCAGCAGGGCACGAGGGGGTGAGCAGTTCTTC. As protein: CASRARGGEQFF.

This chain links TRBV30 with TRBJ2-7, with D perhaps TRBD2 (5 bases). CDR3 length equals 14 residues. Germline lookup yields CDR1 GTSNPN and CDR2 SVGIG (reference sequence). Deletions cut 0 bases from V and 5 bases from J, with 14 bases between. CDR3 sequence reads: CAWSVLGGTHEQYF. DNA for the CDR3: TGTGCCTGGAGTGTACTCGGAGGAACCCACGAGCAGTACTTC.

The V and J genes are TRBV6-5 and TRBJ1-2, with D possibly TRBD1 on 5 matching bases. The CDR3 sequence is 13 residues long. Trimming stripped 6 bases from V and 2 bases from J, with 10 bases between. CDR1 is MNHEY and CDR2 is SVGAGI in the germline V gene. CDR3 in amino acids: CASSPKGNYGYTF. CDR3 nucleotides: TGTGCCAGCAGCCCAAAGGGGAACTATGGCTACACCTTC.

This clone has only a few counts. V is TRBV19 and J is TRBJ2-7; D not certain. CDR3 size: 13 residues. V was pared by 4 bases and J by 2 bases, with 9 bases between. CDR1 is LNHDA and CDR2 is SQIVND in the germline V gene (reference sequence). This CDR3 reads CASSTNAAYEQYF. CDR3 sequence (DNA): TGTGCCAGTAGTACCAACGCCGCCTACGAGCAGTACTTC.

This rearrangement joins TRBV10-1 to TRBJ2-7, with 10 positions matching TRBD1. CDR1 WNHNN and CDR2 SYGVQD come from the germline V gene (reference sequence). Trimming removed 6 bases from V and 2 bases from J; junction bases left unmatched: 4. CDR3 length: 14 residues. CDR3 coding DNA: TGCGCCAGCAGAAGACAGGGGGCGGCCTACGAGCAGTACTTC. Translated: CASRRQGAAYEQYF.

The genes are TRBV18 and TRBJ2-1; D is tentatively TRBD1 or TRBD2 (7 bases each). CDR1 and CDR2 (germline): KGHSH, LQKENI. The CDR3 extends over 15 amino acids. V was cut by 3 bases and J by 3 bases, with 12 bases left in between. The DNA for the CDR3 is TGTGCCAGCTCACCCCAGGGGGGGGACTACAATGAGCAGTTCTTC. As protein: CASSPQGGDYNEQFF.

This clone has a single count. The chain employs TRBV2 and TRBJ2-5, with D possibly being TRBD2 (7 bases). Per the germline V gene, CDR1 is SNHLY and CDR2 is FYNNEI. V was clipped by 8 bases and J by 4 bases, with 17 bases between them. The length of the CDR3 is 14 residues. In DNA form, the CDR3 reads TGTGCCAGCCGAAGGGGGGGTTTGGGAGAGACCCAGTACTTC. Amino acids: CASRRGGLGETQYF.

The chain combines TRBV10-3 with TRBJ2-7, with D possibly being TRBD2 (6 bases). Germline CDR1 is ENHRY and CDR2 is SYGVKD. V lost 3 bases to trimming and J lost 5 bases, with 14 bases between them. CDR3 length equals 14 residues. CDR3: CAISEGGGVHEQYF. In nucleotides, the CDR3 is TGTGCCATCAGTGAAGGAGGCGGGGTCCACGAGCAGTACTTC.

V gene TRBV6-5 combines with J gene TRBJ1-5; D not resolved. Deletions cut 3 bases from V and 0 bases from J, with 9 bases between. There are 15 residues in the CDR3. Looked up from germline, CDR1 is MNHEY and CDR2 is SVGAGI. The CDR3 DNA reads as TGTGCCAGCAGTTATAAGGGAGATAGCAATCAGCCCCAGCATTTT. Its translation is CASSYKGDSNQPQHF.

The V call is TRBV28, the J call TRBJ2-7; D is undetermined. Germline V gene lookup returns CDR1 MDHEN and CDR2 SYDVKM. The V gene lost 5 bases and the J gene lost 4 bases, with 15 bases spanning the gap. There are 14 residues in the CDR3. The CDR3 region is CASSLMLDPYEQYF. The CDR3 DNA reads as TGTGCCAGCAGTCTTATGCTGGACCCATACGAGCAGTACTTC.

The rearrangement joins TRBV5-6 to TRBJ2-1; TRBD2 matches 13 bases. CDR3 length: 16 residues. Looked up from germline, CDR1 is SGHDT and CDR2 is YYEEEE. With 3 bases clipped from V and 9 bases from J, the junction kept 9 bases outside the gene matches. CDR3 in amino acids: CASSWGGLAGVSEQFF. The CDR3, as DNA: TGTGCCAGCAGCTGGGGAGGACTAGCGGGAGTTAGTGAGCAGTTCTTC.

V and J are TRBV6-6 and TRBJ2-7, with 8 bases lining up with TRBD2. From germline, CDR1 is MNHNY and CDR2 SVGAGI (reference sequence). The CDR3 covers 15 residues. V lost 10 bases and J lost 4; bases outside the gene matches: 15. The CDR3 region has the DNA TGTGCCATTTCCCTTGAGGCGGGAGGAGGGTACGAGCAGTACTTC. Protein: CAISLEAGGGYEQYF.

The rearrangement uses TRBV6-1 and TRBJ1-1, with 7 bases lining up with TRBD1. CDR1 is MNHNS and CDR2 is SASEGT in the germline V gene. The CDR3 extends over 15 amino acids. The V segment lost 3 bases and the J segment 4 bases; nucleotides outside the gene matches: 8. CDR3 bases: TGTGCCAGCAGTGAGCGACAGGGCCAGGGCACTGAAGCTTTCTTT. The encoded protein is CASSERQGQGTEAFF.

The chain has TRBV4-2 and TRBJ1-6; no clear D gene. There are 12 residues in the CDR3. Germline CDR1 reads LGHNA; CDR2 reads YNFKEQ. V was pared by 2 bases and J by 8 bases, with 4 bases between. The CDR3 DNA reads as TGTGCCAGCAGCCAAACCCATTCACCCCTCCACTTT. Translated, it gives CASSQTHSPLHF.

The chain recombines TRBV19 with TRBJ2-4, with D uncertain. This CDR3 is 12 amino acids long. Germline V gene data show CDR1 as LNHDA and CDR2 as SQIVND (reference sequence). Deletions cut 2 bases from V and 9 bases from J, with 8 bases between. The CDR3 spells CASSIQQSIQYF. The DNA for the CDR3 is TGTGCCAGTAGTATACAGCAAAGCATTCAGTACTTC. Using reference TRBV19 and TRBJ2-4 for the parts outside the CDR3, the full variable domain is DGGITQSPKYLFRKEGQNVTLSCEQNLNHDAMYWYRQDPGQGLRLIYYSQIVNDFQKGDIAEGYSVSREKKESFPLTVTSAQKNPTAFYLCASSIQQSIQYFGAGTRLSVL.